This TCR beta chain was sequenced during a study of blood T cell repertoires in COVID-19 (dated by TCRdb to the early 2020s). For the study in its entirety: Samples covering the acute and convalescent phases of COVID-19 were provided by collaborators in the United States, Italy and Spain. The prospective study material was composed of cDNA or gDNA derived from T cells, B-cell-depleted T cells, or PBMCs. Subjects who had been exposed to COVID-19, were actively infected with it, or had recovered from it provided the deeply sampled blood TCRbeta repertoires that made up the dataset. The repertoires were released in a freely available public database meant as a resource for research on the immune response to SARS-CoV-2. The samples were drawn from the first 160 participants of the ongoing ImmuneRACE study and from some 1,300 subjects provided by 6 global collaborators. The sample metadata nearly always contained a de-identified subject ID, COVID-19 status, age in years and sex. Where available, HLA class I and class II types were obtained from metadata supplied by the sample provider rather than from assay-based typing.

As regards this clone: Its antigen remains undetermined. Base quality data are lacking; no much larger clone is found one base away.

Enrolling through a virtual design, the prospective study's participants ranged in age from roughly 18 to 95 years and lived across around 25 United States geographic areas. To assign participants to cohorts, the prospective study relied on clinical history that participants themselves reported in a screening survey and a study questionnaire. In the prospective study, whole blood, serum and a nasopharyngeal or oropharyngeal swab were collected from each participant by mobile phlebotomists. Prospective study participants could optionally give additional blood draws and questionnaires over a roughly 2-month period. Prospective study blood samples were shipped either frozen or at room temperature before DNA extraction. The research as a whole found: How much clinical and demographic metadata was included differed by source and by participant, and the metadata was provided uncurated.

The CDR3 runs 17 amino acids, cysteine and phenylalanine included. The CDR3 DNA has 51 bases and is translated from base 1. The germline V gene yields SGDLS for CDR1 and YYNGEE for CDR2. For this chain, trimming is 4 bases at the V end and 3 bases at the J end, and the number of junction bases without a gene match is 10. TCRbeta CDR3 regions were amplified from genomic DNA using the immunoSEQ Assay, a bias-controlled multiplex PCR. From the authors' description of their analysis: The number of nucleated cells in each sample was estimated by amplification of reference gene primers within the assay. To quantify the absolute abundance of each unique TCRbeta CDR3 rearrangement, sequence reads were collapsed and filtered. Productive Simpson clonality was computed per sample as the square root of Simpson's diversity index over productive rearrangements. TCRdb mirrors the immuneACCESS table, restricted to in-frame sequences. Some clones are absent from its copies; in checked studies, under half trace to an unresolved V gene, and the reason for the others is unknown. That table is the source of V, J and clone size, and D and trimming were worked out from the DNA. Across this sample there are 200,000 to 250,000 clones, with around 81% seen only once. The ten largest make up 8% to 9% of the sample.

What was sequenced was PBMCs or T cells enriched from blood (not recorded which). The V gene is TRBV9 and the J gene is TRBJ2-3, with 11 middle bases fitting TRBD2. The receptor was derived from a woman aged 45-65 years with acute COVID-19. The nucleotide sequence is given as TGTGCCAGCAGCCTAGATGCTAGCGGGAGGAGGACAGATACGCAGTATTTT. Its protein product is CASSLDASGRRTDTQYF.